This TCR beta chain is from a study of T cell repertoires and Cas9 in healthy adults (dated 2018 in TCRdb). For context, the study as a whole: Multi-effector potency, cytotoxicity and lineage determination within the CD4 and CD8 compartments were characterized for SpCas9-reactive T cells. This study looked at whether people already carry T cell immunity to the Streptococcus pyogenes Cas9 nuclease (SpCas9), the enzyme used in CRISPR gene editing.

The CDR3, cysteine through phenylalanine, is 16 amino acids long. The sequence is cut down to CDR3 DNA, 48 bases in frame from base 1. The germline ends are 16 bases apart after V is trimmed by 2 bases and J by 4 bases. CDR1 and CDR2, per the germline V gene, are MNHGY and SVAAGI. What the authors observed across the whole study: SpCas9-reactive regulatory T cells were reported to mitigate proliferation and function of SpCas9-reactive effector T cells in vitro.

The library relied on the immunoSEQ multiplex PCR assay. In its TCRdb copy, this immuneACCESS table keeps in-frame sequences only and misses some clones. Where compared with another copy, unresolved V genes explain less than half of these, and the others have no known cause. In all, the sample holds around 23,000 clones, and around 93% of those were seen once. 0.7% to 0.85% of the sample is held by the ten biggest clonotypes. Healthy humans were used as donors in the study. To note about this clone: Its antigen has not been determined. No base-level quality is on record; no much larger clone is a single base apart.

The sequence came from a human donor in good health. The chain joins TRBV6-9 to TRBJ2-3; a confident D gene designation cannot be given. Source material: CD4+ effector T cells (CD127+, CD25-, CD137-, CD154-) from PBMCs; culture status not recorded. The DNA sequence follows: TGTGCCAGCAGTTATGAACGGATCCTTCGGGCAGATACGCAGTATTTT. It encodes CASSYERILRADTQYF.